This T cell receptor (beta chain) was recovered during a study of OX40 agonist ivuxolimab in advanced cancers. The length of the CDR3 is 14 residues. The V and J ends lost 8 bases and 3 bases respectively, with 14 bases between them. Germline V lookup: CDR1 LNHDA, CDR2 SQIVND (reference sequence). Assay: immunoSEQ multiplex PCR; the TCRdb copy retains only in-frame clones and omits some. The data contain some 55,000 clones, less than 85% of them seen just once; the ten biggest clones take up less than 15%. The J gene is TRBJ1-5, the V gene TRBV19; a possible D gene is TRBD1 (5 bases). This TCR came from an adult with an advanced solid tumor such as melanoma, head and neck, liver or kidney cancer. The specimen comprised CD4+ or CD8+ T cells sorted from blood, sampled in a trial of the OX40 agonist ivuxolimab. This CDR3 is CASDWQGINQPQHF. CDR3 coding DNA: TGTGCCAGTGATTGGCAGGGAATCAATCAGCCCCAGCATTTT. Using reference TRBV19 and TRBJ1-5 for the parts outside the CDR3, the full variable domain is DGGITQSPKYLFRKEGQNVTLSCEQNLNHDAMYWYRQDPGQGLRLIYYSQIVNDFQKGDIAEGYSVSREKKESFPLTVTSAQKNPTAFYLCASDWQGINQPQHFGDGTRLSIL.